This TCR beta chain stems from a study of blood T cells in healthy people across ages. Study outcomes and limitations: Expanded clonotype changes were possibly confounded by unknown donor CMV status.

Combining a sample-barcoded 5' primer with a J-beta primer mix, a second PCR ran for roughly 6 to 12 cycles. TCRdb independently ran MiXCR on the 5' RACE reads; one entry per CDR3 protein. The data show hundreds of thousands of distinct CDR3 sequences, with 52% seen just once and around an eighth held by the top ten. This clonotype was seen at least ten times. The antigen is unknown. Trimming took off 5 bases at V and 2 bases at J, with 15 bases between the two ends. The germline V gene encodes CDR1 MDHEN and CDR2 SYDVKM. The CDR3 runs to 15 residues. This clonotype was obtained from an elderly woman in good health. V gene TRBV28 combines with J gene TRBJ2-5; possible D gene TRBD1, 6 bases. The sequenced material came from blood. DNA for the CDR3: TGTGCCAGCAGTCCCCAAGGACAGTTACAAGAGACCCAGTACTTC. Amino acids: CASSPQGQLQETQYF.